This is a list of T cell receptor beta chains from one sample in a study of blood T cell repertoires in COVID-19. TCRdb keeps only in-frame clones here, not all; method: immunoSEQ multiplex PCR. The profile shows roughly 250,000 clones, about 80% of them singletons. Sequences were obtained from peripheral blood. All receptors derive from a person aged 70 to 85 with COVID-19, enrolled during active disease. Each CDR3 is given without its conserved first and last residue.

>TRBV14
ASSQVTYEQY
>TRBV19
ASSVRGNNQPQH
>TRBV7-6
ASSLGTGRVTGELF
>TRBV2
ASSEWASNYGYT
>TRBV2
ATGGRRTYT
>TRBV28
ASDADPGTGNHGYT
>TRBV27
ASSLSAALRGGNEAF
>TRBV30
AWKDRNYEQY
>TRBV28
ASRGTGVWGNYGYT
>TRBV29-1
SVGEGGGPQH
>TRBV28
ASSTSDFLYNEQF
>TRBV3-1/TRBV3-2
ASSHKQGRNYYSNQPQH
>TRBV19
ASTMGLFLANEQF
>TRBV5-1
ASSLAVFPDTQY
>TRBV4-3
ASSQVGRAGNEQF
>TRBV19
ASSIRRGRQGDETQY
>TRBV7-6
ASSLVQGGQGDTQY
>TRBV7-2
ASSGQGYETQY
>TRBV24-1
ATTGGTYNEQF
>TRBV7-9
ASSSPLGLAGVETQY
>TRBV5-6
ASSIGDWAASSYEQY
>TRBV3-1/TRBV3-2
ASSQLDTITGSYEQY
>TRBV4-1
ASSEDPKGTHVCYEQY
>TRBV9
ASSATDMNTEAF
>TRBV5-8
ATPRGGQGHSNGGELF
>TRBV6-2/TRBV6-3
ASSRQSWEKLF
>TRBV19
ASSISLNNQPQH
>TRBV7-2
ASSRGFGGFSGNTIY
>TRBV6-5
ASSYSRVWGGELF
>TRBV6-5
ASRRTDVNQPQH
>TRBV5-5
ASSLGDREAF
>TRBV28
ASSLLDRANEKLF
>TRBV7-3
ASSPGLVAGNEQF
>TRBV6-1
ASSEVRTGGYEQY
>TRBV29-1
SVRRQGGDTQY
>TRBV5-1
ASSLGWTSGGYNEQF
>TRBV11-2
ASSYPGQGETQY
>TRBV6-2/TRBV6-3
ASSPHNLYEQY
>TRBV6-5
ASSLGGEYQPQH
>TRBV6-4
ASSDTDRATEAF
>TRBV5-1
ASNSGTPKETQY
>TRBV7-2
ASSLWGGTVNQPQH
>TRBV28
ASSFRDGINEKLF